This TCR beta chain was profiled in a study of CD8 T cells in ankylosing spondylitis. This clonotype was recorded a few times. The antigen is not known. The authors made TCR beta libraries by quantitative 5'-RACE with molecular barcodes. TCRdb re-analysed the 5' RACE reads in MiXCR, keeping a single row per CDR3 protein. The sample comprises hundreds of thousands of distinct CDR3 sequences, 17% of which are singletons, and over 0.9% rests with the top ten. Broader study findings: Those disease-linked clones were CD8+; they were also relatively rare in peripheral blood. Among TCR beta sequences, a motif of eight highly homologous variants appeared characteristic of ankylosing spondylitis blood.

V was pared by 0 bases and J by 7 bases, with 11 bases of the junction left unmatched. This CDR3 has 17 amino acids. Germline V lookup: CDR1 MNHEY, CDR2 SMNVEV (reference sequence). V gene TRBV27 combines with J gene TRBJ1-5, with 8 bases lining up with TRBD1. This TCR was sampled from a male donor with ankylosing spondylitis. Sequencing used blood, either unsorted or a sorted T cell fraction (not recorded which). CDR3 in amino acids: CASSLSLAGGVEQPQHF. CDR3 nucleotides: TGTGCCAGCAGTTTATCGTTGGCAGGGGGCGTCGAGCAGCCCCAGCATTTT.